The TCR beta chain described here comes from a study of blood T cell repertoires in COVID-19. This clone came up once. The germline V and J ends were trimmed by 2 bases and 3 bases, with 15 bases remaining between them. CDR3 length: 17 residues. The germline CDR1 and CDR2 sequences are SGDLS and YYNGEE. Data came from immunoSEQ multiplex PCR; TCRdb stores just in-frame clones and leaves some out. The sample lists under 350,000 clones, approximately 86% occurring once. The sequence was obtained from a woman in her forties with acute COVID-19. This sequence joins TRBV9 and TRBJ1-6; TRBD1 is a possible D gene (6 bases). Sequencing was carried out using PBMCs or T cells enriched from blood (not recorded which). CDR3 sequence reads: CASSVGAGQGYNSPLHF. The CDR3 DNA follows: TGTGCCAGCAGCGTGGGGGCGGGTCAGGGCTATAATTCACCCCTCCACTTT. The whole variable domain, filled in from reference TRBV9 and TRBJ1-6, reads DSGVTQTPKHLITATGQRVTLRCSPRSGDLSVYWYQQSLDQGLQFLIQYYNGEERAKGNILERFSAQQFPDLHSELNLSSLELGDSALYFCASSVGAGQGYNSPLHFGNGTRLTVT.